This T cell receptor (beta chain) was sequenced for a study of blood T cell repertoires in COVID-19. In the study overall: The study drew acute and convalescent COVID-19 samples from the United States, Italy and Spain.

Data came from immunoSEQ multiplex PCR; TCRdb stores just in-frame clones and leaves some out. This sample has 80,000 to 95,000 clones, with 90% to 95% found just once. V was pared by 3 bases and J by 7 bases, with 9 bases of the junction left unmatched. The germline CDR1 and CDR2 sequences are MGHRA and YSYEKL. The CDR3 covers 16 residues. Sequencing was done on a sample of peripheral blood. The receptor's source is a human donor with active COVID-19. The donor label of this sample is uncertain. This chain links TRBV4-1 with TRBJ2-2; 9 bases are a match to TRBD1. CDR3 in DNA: TGCGCCAGCAGCCAGCTTCCCGGGACAGGGATCGGGGAGCTGTTTTTT. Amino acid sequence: CASSQLPGTGIGELFF.